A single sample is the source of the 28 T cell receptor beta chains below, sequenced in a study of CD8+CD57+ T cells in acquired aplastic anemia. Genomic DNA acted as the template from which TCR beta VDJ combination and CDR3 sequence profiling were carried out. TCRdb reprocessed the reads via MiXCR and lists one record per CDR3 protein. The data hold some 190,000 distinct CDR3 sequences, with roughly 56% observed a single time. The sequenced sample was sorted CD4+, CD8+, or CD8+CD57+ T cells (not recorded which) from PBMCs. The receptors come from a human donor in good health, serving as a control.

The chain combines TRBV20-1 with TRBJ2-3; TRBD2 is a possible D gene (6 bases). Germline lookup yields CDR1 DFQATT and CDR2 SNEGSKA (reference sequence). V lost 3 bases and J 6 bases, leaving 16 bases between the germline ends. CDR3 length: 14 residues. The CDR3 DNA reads TGCAGTGCTAGCCCCGGGGGTATTCGGGATACGCAGTATTTT. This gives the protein CSASPGGIRDTQYF.

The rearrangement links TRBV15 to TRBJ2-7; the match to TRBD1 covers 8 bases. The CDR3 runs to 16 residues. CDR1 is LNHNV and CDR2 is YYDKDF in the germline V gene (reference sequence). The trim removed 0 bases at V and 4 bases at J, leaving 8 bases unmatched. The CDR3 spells CATSRDQGRGLYEQYF. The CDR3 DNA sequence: TGTGCCACCAGCAGAGATCAGGGCAGGGGGCTTTACGAGCAGTACTTC.

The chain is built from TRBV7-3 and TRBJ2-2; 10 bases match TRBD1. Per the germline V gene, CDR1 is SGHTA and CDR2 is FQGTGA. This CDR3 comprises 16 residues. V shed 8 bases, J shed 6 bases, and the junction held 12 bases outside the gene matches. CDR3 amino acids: CASGPDRQGAAGELFF. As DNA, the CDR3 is TGTGCCAGCGGCCCCGATAGACAGGGGGCGGCCGGGGAGCTGTTTTTT.

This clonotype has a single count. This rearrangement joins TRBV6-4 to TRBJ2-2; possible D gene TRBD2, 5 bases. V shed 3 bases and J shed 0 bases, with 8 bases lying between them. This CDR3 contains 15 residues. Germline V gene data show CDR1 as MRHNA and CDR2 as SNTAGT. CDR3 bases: TGTGCCAGCAGTGAGGAGGCGGCGAACACCGGGGAGCTGTTTTTT. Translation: CASSEEAANTGELFF.

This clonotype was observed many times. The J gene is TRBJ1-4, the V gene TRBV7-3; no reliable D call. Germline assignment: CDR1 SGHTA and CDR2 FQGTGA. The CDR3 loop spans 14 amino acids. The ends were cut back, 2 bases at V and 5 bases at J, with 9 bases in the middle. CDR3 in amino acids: CASSLSPVNEKLFF. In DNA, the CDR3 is TGTGCCAGCAGCTTATCTCCAGTAAATGAAAAACTGTTTTTT.

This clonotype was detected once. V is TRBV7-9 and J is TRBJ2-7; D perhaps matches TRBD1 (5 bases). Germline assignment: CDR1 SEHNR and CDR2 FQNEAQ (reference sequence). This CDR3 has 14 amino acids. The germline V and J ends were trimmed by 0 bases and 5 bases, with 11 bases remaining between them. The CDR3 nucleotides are TGTGCCAGCAGCTTAGCAGGGGCAGATAACGAGCAGTACTTC. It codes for CASSLAGADNEQYF.

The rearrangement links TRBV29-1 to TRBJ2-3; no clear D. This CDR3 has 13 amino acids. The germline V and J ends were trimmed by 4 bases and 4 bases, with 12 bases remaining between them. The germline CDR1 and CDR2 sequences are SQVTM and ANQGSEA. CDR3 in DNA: TGCAGCGTTGTGACCCCGGGCGCAGATACGCAGTATTTT. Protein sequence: CSVVTPGADTQYF.

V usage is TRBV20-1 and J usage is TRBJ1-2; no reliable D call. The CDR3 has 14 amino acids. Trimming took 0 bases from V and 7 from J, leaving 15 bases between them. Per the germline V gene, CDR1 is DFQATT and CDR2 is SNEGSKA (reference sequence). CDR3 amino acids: CSARDLRADVGYTF. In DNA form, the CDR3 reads TGCAGTGCTAGAGATTTACGGGCCGACGTTGGCTACACCTTC.

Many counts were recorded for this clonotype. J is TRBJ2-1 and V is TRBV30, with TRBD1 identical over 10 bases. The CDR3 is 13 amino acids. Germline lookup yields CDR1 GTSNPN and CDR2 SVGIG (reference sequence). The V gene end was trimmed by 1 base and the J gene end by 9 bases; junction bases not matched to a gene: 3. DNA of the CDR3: TGTGCCTGGAGTGGAGACAGGGGGCGTGAGCAGTTCTTC. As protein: CAWSGDRGREQFF.

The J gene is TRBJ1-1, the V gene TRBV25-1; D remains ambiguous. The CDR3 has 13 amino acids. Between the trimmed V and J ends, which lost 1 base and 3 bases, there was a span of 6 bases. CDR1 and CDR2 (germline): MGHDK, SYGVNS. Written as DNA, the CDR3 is TGTGCCAGCAGTGAATGGGCGGACACTGAAGCTTTCTTT. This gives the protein CASSEWADTEAFF. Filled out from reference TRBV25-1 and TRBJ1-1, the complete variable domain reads EADIYQTPRYLVIGTGKKITLECSQTMGHDKMYWYQQDPGMELHLIHYSYGVNSTEKGDLSSESTVSRIRTEHFPLTLESARPSHTSQYLCASSEWADTEAFFGQGTRLTVV.

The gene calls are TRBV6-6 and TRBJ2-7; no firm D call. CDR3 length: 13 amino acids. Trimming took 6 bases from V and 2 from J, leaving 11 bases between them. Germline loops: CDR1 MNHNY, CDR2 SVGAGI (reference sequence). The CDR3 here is CASSSLTTYEQYF. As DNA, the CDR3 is TGTGCCAGCAGCTCCCTCACTACCTACGAGCAGTACTTC.

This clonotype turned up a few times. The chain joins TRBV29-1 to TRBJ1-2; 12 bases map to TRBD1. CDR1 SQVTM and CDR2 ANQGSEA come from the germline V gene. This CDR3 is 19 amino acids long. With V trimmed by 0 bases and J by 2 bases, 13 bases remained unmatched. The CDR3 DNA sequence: TGCAGCGTTGAAGATCTGGGGGACAGGGGGCAATTACTCAACTATGGCTACACCTTC. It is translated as CSVEDLGDRGQLLNYGYTF.

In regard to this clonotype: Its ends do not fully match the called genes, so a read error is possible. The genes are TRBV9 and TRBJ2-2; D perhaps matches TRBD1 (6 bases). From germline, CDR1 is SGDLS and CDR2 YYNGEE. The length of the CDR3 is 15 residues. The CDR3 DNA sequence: TGTACCAGCAGCGGATTAGCGAGGGGGATCGGGGAGCTGTTTTTT. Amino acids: CTSSGLARGIGELFF.

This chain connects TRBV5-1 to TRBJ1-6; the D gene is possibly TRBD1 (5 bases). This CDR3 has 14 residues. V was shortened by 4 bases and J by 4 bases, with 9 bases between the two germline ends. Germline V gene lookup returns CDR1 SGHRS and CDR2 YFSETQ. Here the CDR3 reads CASSSDSYNSPLHF. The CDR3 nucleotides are TGCGCCAGCAGCAGCGACAGTTATAATTCACCCCTCCACTTT. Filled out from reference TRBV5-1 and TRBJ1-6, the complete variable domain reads KAGVTQTPRYLIKTRGQQVTLSCSPISGHRSVSWYQQTPGQGLQFLFEYFSETQRNKGNFPGRFSGRQFSNSRSEMNVSTLELGDSALYLCASSSDSYNSPLHFGNGTRLTVT.

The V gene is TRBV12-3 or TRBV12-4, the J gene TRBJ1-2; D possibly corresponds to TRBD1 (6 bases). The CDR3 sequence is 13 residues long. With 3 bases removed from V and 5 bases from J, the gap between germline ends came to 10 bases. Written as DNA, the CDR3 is TGTGCCAGCAGTTTCGGCAGGGGATATGGCTACACCTTC. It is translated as CASSFGRGYGYTF.

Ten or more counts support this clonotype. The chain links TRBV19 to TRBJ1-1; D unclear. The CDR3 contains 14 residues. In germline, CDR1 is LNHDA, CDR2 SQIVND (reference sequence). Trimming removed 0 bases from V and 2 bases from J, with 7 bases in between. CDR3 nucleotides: TGTGCCAGTAGTATAGATCGGGTAAACACTGAAGCTTTCTTT. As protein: CASSIDRVNTEAFF.

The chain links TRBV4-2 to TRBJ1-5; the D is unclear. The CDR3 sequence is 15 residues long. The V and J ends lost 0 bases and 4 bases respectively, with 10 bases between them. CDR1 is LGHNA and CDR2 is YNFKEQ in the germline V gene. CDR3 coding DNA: TGTGCCAGCAGCCAAGAGAGGCGGGGTAATCAGCCCCAGCATTTT. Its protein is CASSQERRGNQPQHF.

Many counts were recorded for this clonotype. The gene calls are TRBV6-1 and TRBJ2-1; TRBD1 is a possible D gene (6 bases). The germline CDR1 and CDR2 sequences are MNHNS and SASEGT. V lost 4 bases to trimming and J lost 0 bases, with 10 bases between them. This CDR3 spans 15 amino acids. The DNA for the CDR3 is TGTGCCAGCAGTGCCGGACAGAGCTCCTACAATGAGCAGTTCTTC. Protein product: CASSAGQSSYNEQFF.

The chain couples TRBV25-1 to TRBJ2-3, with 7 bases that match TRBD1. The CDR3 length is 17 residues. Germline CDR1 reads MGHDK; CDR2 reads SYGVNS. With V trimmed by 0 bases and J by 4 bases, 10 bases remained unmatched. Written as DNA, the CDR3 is TGTGCCAGCAGTGAATATTATCACCCTGACAGGGCAGATACGCAGTATTTT. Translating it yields CASSEYYHPDRADTQYF.

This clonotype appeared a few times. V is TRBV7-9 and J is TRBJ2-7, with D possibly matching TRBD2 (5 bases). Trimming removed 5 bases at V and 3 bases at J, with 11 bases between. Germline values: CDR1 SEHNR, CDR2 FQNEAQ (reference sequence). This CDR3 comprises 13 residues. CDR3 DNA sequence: TGTGCCAGCAGCCGCCGGGAAGTCTACGAGCAGTACTTC. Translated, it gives CASSRREVYEQYF.

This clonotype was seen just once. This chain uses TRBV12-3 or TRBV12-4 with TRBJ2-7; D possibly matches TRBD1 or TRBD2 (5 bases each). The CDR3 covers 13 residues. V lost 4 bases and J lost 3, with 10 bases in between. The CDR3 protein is CASSYGTYYEQYF. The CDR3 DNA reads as TGTGCCAGCAGTTATGGGACCTACTACGAGCAGTACTTC.

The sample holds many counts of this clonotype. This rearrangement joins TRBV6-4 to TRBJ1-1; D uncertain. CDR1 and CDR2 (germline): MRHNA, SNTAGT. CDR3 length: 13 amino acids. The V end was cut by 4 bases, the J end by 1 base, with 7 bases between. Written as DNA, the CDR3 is TGTGCCAGCAGTGCCCAGGAGAACACTGAAGCTTTCTTT. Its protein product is CASSAQENTEAFF.

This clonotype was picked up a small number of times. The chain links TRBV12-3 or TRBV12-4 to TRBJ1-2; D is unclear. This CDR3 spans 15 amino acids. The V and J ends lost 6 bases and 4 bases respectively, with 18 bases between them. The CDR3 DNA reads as TGTGCCAGCAGGCTAAGCGGGCCCACAAGCTATGGCTACACCTTC. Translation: CASRLSGPTSYGYTF.

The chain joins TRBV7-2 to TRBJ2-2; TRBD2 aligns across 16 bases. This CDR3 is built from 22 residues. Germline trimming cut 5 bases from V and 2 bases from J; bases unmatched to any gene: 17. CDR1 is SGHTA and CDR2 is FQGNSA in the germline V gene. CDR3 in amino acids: CASSQDRGPGLAGGPNTGELFF. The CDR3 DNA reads TGTGCCAGCAGCCAAGATCGGGGGCCGGGACTAGCGGGGGGGCCCAACACCGGGGAGCTGTTTTTT.

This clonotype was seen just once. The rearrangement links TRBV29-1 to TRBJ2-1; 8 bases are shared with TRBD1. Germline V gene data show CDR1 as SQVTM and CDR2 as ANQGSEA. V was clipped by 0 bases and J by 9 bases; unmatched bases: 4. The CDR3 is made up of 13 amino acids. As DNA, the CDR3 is TGCAGCGTTGAAGATCGGACAGGGCCTGAGCAGTTCTTC. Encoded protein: CSVEDRTGPEQFF.

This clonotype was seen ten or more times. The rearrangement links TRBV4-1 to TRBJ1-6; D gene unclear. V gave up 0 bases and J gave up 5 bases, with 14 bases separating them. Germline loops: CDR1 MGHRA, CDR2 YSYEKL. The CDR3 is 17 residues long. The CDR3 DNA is TGCGCCAGCAGCCAAGATTTATCCGCGACCGATAATTCACCCCTCCACTTT. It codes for CASSQDLSATDNSPLHF.

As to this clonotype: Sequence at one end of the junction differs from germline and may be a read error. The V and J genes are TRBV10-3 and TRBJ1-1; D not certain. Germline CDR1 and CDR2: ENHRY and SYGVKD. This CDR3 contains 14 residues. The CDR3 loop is CVISESDDTREAFF. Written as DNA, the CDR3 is TGTGTCATCAGTGAGTCGGACGACACCCGTGAAGCTTTCTTT.

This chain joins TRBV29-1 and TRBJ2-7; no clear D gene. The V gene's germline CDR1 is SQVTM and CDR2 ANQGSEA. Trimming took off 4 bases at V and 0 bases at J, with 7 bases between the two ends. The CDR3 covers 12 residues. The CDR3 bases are TGCAGCGTTGTGGGTGGCTCCTACGAGCAGTACTTC. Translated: CSVVGGSYEQYF.